This TCR beta chain was obtained from a study of monozygotic twins with inflammatory bowel disease. CDR3 length: 15 amino acids. In germline, CDR1 is SGHRS, CDR2 YFSETQ. TCRdb processed the 5' RACE reads again and assigns one entry to each CDR3 protein, with no DNA. This table lists some 150,000 distinct CDR3 sequences. The chain recombines TRBV5-1 with TRBJ2-1; as DNA is missing, the TRBD2 call by TCRdb cannot be tested. The sample comprised blood. The sequence derives from a human donor with ulcerative colitis or Crohn's disease, or a healthy co-twin of an affected twin (not recorded which). The CDR3 sequence: CASSSRTSGSDEQFF.